This T cell receptor (beta chain) was recovered during a study of cytomegalovirus exposure and HLA in healthy donors. The wider study: The roughly 670 first-cohort repertoires shared a platform with the approximately 110 validation repertoires, as reported in a later analysis. Study-wide results and limits: The study listed some 160 cytomegalovirus-associated TCR beta chains.

With regard to this clone: Its specificity is not known.

TCRdb keeps only in-frame clones here, not all; method: immunoSEQ multiplex PCR. The sample holds about 140,000 clones, about 83% seen once. The material sequenced was PBMCs. The clonotype originates from a woman aged 30 to 39 in good health and CMV-seronegative.

CDR3 sequence reads: CASRNPQGNYGYTF. DNA of the CDR3: TGTGCCAGCAGAAACCCACAGGGAAACTATGGCTACACCTTC. The chain couples TRBV2 to TRBJ1-2; perhaps TRBD1 as D (6 bases). The V gene lost 6 bases and the J gene lost 2 bases, with 13 bases spanning the gap. The CDR3 length is 14 residues. From germline, CDR1 is SNHLY and CDR2 FYNNEI. The variable domain in full, completed from reference TRBV2 and TRBJ1-2, reads EPEVTQTPSHQVTQMGQEVILRCVPISNHLYFYWYRQILGQKVEFLVSFYNNEISEKSEIFDDQFSVERPDGSNFTLKIRSTKLEDSAMYFCASRNPQGNYGYTFGSGTRLTVV.